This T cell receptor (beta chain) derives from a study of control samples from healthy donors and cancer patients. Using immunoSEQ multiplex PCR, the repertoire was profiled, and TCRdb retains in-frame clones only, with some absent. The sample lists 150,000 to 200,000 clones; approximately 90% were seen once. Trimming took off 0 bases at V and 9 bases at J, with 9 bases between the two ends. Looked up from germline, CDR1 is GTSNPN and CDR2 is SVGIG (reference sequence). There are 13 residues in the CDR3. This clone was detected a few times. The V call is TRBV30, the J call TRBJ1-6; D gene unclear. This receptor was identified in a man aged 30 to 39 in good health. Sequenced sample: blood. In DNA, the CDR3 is TGTGCCTGGAGTGTGATGGGCCTTTCACCCCTCCACTTT. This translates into CAWSVMGLSPLHF. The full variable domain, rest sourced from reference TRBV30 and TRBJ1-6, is SQTIHQWPATLVQPVGSPLSLECTVEGTSNPNLYWYRQAAGRGLQLLFYSVGIGQISSEVPQNLSASRPQDRQFILSSKKLLLSDSGFYLCAWSVMGLSPLHFGNGTRLTVT.